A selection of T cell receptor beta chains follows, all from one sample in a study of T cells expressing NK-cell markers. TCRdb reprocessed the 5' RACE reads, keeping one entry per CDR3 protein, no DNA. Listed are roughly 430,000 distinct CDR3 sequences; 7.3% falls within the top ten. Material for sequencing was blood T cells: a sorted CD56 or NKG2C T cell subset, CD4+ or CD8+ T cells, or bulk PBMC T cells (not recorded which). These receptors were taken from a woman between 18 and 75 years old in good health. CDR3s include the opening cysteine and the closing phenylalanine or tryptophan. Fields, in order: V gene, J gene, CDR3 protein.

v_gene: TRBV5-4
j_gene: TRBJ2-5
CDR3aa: CASKLTSQETQYF

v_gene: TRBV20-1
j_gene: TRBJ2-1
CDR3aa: CSARDAGSYNEQFF

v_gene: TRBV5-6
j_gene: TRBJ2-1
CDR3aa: CASSLPQLAGGRGKNEQFF

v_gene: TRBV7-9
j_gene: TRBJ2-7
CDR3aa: CASGFGESSYEQYF

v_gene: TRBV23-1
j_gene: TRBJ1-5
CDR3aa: CASPQGESNQPQHF

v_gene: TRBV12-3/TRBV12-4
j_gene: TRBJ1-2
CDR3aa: CASTLDRFYGYTF

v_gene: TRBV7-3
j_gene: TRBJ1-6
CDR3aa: CASSLTAGGSPLHF

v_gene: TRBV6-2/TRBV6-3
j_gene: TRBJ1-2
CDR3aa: CASSYLYGYTF

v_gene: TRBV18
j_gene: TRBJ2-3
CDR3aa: CASSPPTSQGDTQYF

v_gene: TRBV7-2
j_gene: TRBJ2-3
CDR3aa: CASSASGVTDTQYF

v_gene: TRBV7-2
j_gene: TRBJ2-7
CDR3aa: CASSLGGTSGTYEQYF

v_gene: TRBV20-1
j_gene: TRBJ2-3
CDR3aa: CSASTDTDTQYF

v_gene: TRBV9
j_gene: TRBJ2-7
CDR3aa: CASSPRSDKAGSAYEQYF

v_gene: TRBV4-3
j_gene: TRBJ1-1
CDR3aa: CASSLSGQGNTEAFF

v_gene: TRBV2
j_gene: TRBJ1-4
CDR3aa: CASTLKAQGWEKLFF